The 10 T cell receptor beta chains below were found in one sample sequenced in a study of beta chain features in type 1 diabetes. Points from the study as a whole: There was a moderate but significant shortening of TCRB CDR3s in all four CD4+ subsets of Type 1 diabetes patients.

These TCRs' antigens remain unknown. The whole isolated RNA underwent reverse transcription, so sequencing captured expressed TCRB transcripts. Some clones are missing from TCRdb's copy, which holds only in-frame ones; the method was immunoSEQ multiplex PCR. In the table there are over 650,000 clones, over 12% of which are singletons. The sequenced material came from naive CD4+ T cells from blood. Every receptor here comes from a man between 18 and 29 years old with type 1 diabetes.

Details on this clone: Within the sample, other DNA sequences also encode this same CDR3. The genes are TRBV30 and TRBJ2-5; D not certain. Per the germline V gene, CDR1 is GTSNPN and CDR2 is SVGIG (reference sequence). Trimming removed 0 bases from V and 5 bases from J, with 7 bases in between. The CDR3 extends over 12 amino acids. The CDR3 coding sequence is TGTGCCTGGAGTGTAGTAGGTGAGACCCAGTACTTC. It specifies CAWSVVGETQYF.

The V call is TRBV30, the J call TRBJ1-5, with 8 bases lining up with TRBD1. This CDR3 contains 15 residues. V was clipped by 3 bases and J by 6 bases; unmatched bases: 10. The V gene's germline CDR1 is GTSNPN and CDR2 SVGIG (reference sequence). CDR3 loop: CAWSAGQGVFQPQHF. CDR3 nucleotide sequence: TGTGCCTGGAGCGCCGGACAGGGTGTCTTTCAGCCCCAGCATTTT.

This chain joins TRBV2 and TRBJ2-7; D may correspond to TRBD1 or TRBD2 (7 bases each). Germline V gene lookup returns CDR1 SNHLY and CDR2 FYNNEI. CDR3 length: 15 residues. V was clipped by 1 base and J by 3 bases, with 13 bases between them. CDR3 in DNA: TGTGCCAGCAGTGAAGGAACAGGGGACTACTACGAGCAGTACTTC. Its translation is CASSEGTGDYYEQYF.

V usage is TRBV30 and J usage is TRBJ1-3; weak D call: TRBD1 (5 bases). From germline, CDR1 is GTSNPN and CDR2 SVGIG (reference sequence). Trimming removed 0 bases from V and 0 bases from J, with 15 bases in between. The CDR3 totals 17 residues. CDR3 sequence reads: CAWSVIDRLSSGNTIYF. The DNA of the CDR3 is TGTGCCTGGAGTGTAATCGACAGATTAAGCTCTGGAAACACCATATATTTT. Full variable domain (remainder filled in from reference TRBV30 and TRBJ1-3): SQTIHQWPATLVQPVGSPLSLECTVEGTSNPNLYWYRQAAGRGLQLLFYSVGIGQISSEVPQNLSASRPQDRQFILSSKKLLLSDSGFYLCAWSVIDRLSSGNTIYFGEGSWLTVV.

This chain links TRBV10-3 with TRBJ2-5; TRBD2 is a possible D gene (7 bases). V lost 6 bases and J lost 4, with 18 bases in between. The germline V gene has CDR1 ENHRY and CDR2 SYGVKD. This CDR3 has 15 residues. The CDR3 DNA follows: TGTGCCATCAGGGGAGGGGGACACAGGAGAGAGACCCAGTACTTC. Translating gives CAIRGGGHRRETQYF.

The rearrangement uses TRBV7-9 and TRBJ2-4; 7 positions agree with TRBD1. Per germline, CDR1 SEHNR and CDR2 FQNEAQ (reference sequence). V lost 5 bases, J lost 2 bases, and 3 bases stayed unmatched. This CDR3 comprises 14 residues. The CDR3 region is CASSAQGTKNIQYF. CDR3 nucleotides: TGTGCCAGCAGCGCACAGGGGACCAAAAACATTCAGTACTTC.

This clone was recorded a few times. This chain uses TRBV5-4 with TRBJ2-2, with a tentative D call TRBD1 (6 bases). CDR1 is SGHNT, CDR2 YYREEE, per germline (reference sequence). V was shortened by 4 bases and J by 1 base, with 14 bases between the two germline ends. The CDR3 has 16 amino acids. The CDR3 nucleotides read TGTGCCAGCAGCACCCTTCGGGACATGAACACCGGGGAGCTGTTTTTT. It is translated as CASSTLRDMNTGELFF.

The J gene is TRBJ2-3, the V gene TRBV2; 7 bases agree with TRBD2. The length of the CDR3 is 17 residues. CDR1 and CDR2 (germline): SNHLY, FYNNEI. V trimming: 4 bases; J trimming: 2 bases; junction bases outside the gene matches: 12. CDR3 sequence reads: CASSARLARTPTDTQYF. As DNA, the CDR3 is TGTGCCAGCAGTGCAAGACTAGCACGAACCCCCACAGATACGCAGTATTTT.

The chain recombines TRBV2 with TRBJ2-7, with a possible D match to TRBD2 (6 bases). Germline-derived CDR1 and CDR2 are SNHLY and FYNNEI. V was shortened by 6 bases and J by 3 bases, with 15 bases between the two germline ends. The CDR3 is 14 residues long. In nucleotides, the CDR3 is TGTGCCAGCAGCAAAGAAAGGGGACTCTACGAGCAGTACTTC. Protein product: CASSKERGLYEQYF.

V and J are TRBV5-4 and TRBJ2-3, with unresolved D. CDR1 is SGHNT and CDR2 is YYREEE in the germline V gene (reference sequence). Trimming took off 5 bases at V and 6 bases at J, with 10 bases between the two ends. The CDR3 has 12 amino acids. This CDR3 is CASRGTSDTQYF. DNA for the CDR3: TGTGCCAGCAGAGGAACCAGCGATACGCAGTATTTT. Complete variable domain (other parts from reference TRBV5-4 and TRBJ2-3): ETGVTQSPTHLIKTRGQQVTLRCSSQSGHNTVSWYQQALGQGPQFIFQYYREEENGRGNFPPRFSGLQFPNYSSELNVNALELDDSALYLCASRGTSDTQYFGPGTRLTVL.